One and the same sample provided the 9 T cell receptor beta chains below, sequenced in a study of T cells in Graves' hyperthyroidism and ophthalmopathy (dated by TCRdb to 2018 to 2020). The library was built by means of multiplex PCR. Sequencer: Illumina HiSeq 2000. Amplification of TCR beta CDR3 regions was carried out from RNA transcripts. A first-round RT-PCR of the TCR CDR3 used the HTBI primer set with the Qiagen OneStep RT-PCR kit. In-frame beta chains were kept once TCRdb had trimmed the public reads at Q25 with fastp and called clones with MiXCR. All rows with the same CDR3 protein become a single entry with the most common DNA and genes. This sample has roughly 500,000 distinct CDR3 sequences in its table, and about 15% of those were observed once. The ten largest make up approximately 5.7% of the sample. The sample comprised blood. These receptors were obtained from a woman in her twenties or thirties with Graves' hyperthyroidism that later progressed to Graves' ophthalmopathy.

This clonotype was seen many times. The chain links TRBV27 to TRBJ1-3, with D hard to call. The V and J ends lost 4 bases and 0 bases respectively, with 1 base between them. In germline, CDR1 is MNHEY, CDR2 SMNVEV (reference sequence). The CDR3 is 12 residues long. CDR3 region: CASSYSGNTIYF. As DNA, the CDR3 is TGTGCCAGCAGTTACTCTGGAAACACCATATATTTT.

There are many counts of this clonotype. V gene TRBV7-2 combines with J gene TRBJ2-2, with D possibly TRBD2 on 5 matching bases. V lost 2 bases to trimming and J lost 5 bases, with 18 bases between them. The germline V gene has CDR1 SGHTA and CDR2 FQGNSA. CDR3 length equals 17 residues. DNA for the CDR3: TGTGCCAGCAGCTTATTCCCGGGGTCGATGGTGACCGGGGAGCTGTTTTTT. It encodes CASSLFPGSMVTGELFF.

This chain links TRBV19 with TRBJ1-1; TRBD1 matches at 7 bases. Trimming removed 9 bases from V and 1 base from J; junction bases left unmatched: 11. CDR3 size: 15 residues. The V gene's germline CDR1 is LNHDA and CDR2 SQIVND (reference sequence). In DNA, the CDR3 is TGTGCCAGCCTCAACCGGGACAGTGGGAACACTGAAGCTTTCTTT. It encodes CASLNRDSGNTEAFF.

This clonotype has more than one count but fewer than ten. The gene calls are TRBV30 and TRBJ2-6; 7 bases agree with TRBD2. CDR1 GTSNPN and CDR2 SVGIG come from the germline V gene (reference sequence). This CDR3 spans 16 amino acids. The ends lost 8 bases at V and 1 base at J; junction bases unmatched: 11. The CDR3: CALGGIVGSGANVLTF. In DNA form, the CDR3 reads TGTGCCCTGGGGGGGATAGTGGGGTCTGGGGCCAACGTCCTGACTTTC.

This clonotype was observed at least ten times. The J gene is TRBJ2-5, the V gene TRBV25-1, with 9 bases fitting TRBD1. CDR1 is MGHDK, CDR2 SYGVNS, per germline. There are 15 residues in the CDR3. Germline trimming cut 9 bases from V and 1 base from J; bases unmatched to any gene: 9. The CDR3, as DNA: TGTGCCAGTTCGGACAGGGGCGAAATCCAAGAGACCCAGTACTTC. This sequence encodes CASSDRGEIQETQYF.

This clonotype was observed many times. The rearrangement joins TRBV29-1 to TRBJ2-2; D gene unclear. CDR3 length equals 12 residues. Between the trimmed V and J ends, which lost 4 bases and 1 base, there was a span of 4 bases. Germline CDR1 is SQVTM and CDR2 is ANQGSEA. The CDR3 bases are TGCAGCGTTGTGATGAACACCGGGGAGCTGTTTTTT. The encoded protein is CSVVMNTGELFF.

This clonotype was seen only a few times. CDR3 coding DNA: TGTGCCAGCAGCCCCCACTGGGACACCCTAATAGGGAACATTCAGTACTTC. Amino acids: CASSPHWDTLIGNIQYF. J is TRBJ2-4 and V is TRBV7-2; TRBD1 might be the D (6 bases). Germline V gene lookup returns CDR1 SGHTA and CDR2 FQGNSA. V lost 5 bases to trimming and J lost 7 bases, with 24 bases between them. The CDR3 contains 17 residues.

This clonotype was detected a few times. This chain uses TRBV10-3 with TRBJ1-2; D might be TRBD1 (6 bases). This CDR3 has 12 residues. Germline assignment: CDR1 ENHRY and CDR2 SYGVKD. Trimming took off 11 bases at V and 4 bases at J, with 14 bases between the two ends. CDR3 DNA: TGTGCCGCTACAGGGTTGGGCTATGGCTACACCTTC. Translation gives CAATGLGYGYTF.

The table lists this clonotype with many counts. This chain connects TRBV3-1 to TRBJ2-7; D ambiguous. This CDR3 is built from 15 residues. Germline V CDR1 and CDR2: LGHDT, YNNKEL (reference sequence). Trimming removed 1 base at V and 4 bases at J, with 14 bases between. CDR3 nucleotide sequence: TGTGCCAGCAGCCAAGTTAGAAGGACCGCATACGAGCAGTACTTC. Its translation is CASSQVRRTAYEQYF.